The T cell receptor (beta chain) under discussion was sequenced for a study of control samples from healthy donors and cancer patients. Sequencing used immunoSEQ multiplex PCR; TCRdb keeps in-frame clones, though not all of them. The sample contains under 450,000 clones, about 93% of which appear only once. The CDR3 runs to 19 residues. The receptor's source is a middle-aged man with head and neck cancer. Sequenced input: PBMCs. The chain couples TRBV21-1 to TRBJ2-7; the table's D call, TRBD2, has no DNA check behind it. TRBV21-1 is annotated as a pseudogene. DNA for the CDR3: TGTGCCAGCAGCAAAGGAAGCCCGGGGGGCGGGAGGCCTCGGTACGAGCAGTACTTC. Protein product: CASSKGSPGGGRPRYEQYF.